Listed below are T cell receptor beta chains from one sample, sequenced in a study of T-cell reconstitution after alpha-beta-depleted transplantation in children. Each CDR3 protein gets one entry after TCRdb re-called the PCR reads with MiXCR. The data hold about 310,000 distinct CDR3 sequences, with roughly 25% observed a single time. The material was PBMCs, mostly from graft donor cells, obtained 180 days after TCRalphabeta/CD19-depleted stem cell transplant. The receptors were gathered from a male patient between 5 and 17 years old who had a stem cell transplant for acute lymphoblastic leukemia, so the T cells may come from the graft donor. Each CDR3 is given with its conserved first and last residue. D genes are given only for firm matches. A row's size may be missing; if present it is once, few, many or a size class.

-	few	TRBV3-1	TRBJ2-6	CASRRGTGANVLTF	TGTGCCAGCAGGAGAGGGACTGGGGCCAACGTCCTGACTTTC
TRBD2	-	TRBV27	TRBJ2-7	CASSRTGTSGSYEQYF	TGTGCCAGCAGTCGAACCGGGACTAGCGGATCCTACGAGCAGTACTTC
-	-	TRBV4-1	TRBJ1-5	CASSHGTTYSNQPQHF	TGCGCCAGCAGCCACGGGACAACATATAGCAATCAGCCCCAGCATTTT
-	-	TRBV3-1	TRBJ1-6	CASSQRTGNSPLHF	TGTGCCAGCAGCCAAAGGACGGGAAATTCACCCCTCCACTTT
-	-	TRBV29-1	TRBJ2-5	CGGETQYF	TGCGGCGGAGAGACCCAGTACTTC
-	few	TRBV7-9	TRBJ2-7	CASSFPAPEQYF	TGTGCCAGCAGCTTCCCCGCTCCCGAGCAGTACTTC
TRBD1	-	TRBV19	TRBJ1-2	CATGQVIGYTF	TGTGCCACCGGACAGGTTATCGGCTACACCTTC
-	-	TRBV12-3/TRBV12-4	TRBJ1-5	CASSLWGVNQPQHF	TGTGCCAGCAGTTTGTGGGGGGTCAATCAGCCCCAGCATTTT
-	-	TRBV15	TRBJ2-2	CATSRGTGTTGELFF	TGTGCCACCAGCAGGGGAACAGGGACCACCGGGGAGCTGTTTTTT
-	-	TRBV11-1	TRBJ2-6	CASSLERLAWSSGANVLTF	TGTGCCAGCAGCTTAGAGCGCCTAGCGTGGAGCTCTGGGGCCAACGTCCTGACTTTC
-	few	TRBV11-2	TRBJ2-7	CASSRRSQGRLLYEQYF	TGTGCCAGCAGCCGACGGTCACAGGGCAGACTGTTGTACGAGCAGTACTTC
-	-	TRBV5-1	TRBJ2-5	CASSLRDGQETQYF	TGCGCCAGCAGCCTCCGGGACGGCCAAGAGACCCAGTACTTC
TRBD2	-	TRBV9	TRBJ2-2	CASSVSGTSGAGELFF	TGTGCCAGCAGCGTATCCGGGACTAGCGGCGCCGGGGAGCTGTTTTTT
-	few	TRBV3-1	TRBJ2-5	CASSQEGPETQYF	TGTGCCAGCAGCCAAGAAGGTCCAGAGACCCAGTACTTC
-	few	TRBV24-1	TRBJ1-1	CATSWPDLNTEAFF	TGTGCCACCAGTTGGCCGGACTTAAACACTGAAGCTTTCTTT
-	few	TRBV29-1	TRBJ2-1	CSADGLTLNEQFF	TGCAGCGCCGACGGTCTAACCCTCAATGAGCAGTTCTTC
TRBD2	-	TRBV27	TRBJ2-3	CASHPAGGGSTDTQYF	TGTGCCAGCCATCCGGCGGGAGGCGGGAGCACAGATACGCAGTATTTT
TRBD1	-	TRBV12-3/TRBV12-4	TRBJ2-7	CASSRGQDQSYEQYF	TGTGCCAGCAGCCGCGGACAGGACCAATCCTACGAGCAGTACTTC
TRBD1	-	TRBV3-1	TRBJ2-7	CASSPLQGAYEQYF	TGTGCCAGCAGCCCATTACAGGGGGCCTACGAGCAGTACTTC
TRBD2	few	TRBV5-1	TRBJ2-1	CASSHTSGAPNEQFF	TGCGCCAGCAGCCACACTAGCGGAGCCCCTAATGAGCAGTTCTTC
TRBD2	few	TRBV9	TRBJ2-1	CASTRTSDLYNEQFF	TGTGCCAGCACTCGAACTAGCGATCTTTACAATGAGCAGTTCTTC
TRBD2	-	TRBV20-1	TRBJ2-3	CSGTSGYFVTQYF	TGCAGTGGGACTAGCGGTTACTTTGTTACGCAGTATTTT
-	-	TRBV9	TRBJ2-5	CASSVGRGQETQYF	TGTGCCAGCAGCGTAGGCAGGGGTCAAGAGACCCAGTACTTC
TRBD1	-	TRBV6-5	TRBJ1-2	CASSYGAGGDYGYTF	TGTGCCAGCAGTTACGGGGCAGGGGGCGACTATGGCTACACCTTC
TRBD2	-	TRBV15	TRBJ2-3	CATSRDGAGAVTDTQYF	TGTGCCACCAGCAGAGACGGCGCGGGAGCGGTAACAGATACGCAGTATTTT
-	many	TRBV4-2	TRBJ2-2	CASSQDQGLANTGELFF	TGTGCCAGCAGCCAAGATCAGGGTTTAGCGAACACCGGGGAGCTGTTTTTT
TRBD1	few	TRBV20-1	TRBJ1-2	CSARGSGGNYGYTF	TGCAGTGCTAGAGGGTCAGGGGGTAACTATGGCTACACCTTC
TRBD2	-	TRBV10-3	TRBJ2-7	CAISDKTSGSYEQYF	TGTGCCATCAGTGATAAGACTAGCGGGAGCTACGAGCAGTACTTC
-	few	TRBV5-1	TRBJ2-7	CASSIETDYEQYF	TGCGCCAGCAGCATAGAGACGGACTACGAGCAGTACTTC
TRBD2	-	TRBV9	TRBJ2-3	CASSVSGRTDTQYF	TGTGCCAGCAGCGTTAGCGGGAGAACAGATACGCAGTATTTT
TRBD2	few	TRBV12-3/TRBV12-4	TRBJ2-2	CASSLAGLSGRWTGELFF	TGTGCCAGCAGTTTAGCGGGCTTGAGCGGGAGATGGACCGGGGAGCTGTTTTTT
TRBD2	-	TRBV9	TRBJ2-1	CASSSSGAPYNEQFF	TGTGCCAGCAGCTCTAGCGGAGCCCCCTACAATGAGCAGTTCTTC
-	-	TRBV20-1	TRBJ2-3	CSAPGQSRTDTQYF	TGCAGTGCTCCAGGGCAGTCCCGCACAGATACGCAGTATTTT
-	-	TRBV6-1	TRBJ1-2	CASRSKGGYGYTF	TGTGCCAGCAGATCCAAGGGGGGCTATGGCTACACCTTC
-	few	TRBV6-5	TRBJ2-7	CASSYSGREDSYEQYF	TGTGCCAGCAGTTACTCTGGAAGGGAGGACTCCTACGAGCAGTACTTC
-	-	TRBV12-3/TRBV12-4	TRBJ1-5	CASSLEGSFYSNQPQHF	TGTGCCAGCAGTTTAGAAGGGTCCTTCTATAGCAATCAGCCCCAGCATTTT
-	-	TRBV9	TRBJ2-1	CASSHNNEQFF	TGTGCCAGCAGCCACAATAATGAGCAGTTCTTC
TRBD2	-	TRBV14	TRBJ2-1	CASSHSSGSMIEQFF	TGTGCCAGCAGCCATAGCAGCGGGAGTATGATTGAGCAGTTCTTC
TRBD2	once	TRBV20-1	TRBJ2-1	CSARDPGLARYNEQFF	TGCAGTGCTAGAGACCCGGGACTAGCGCGATACAATGAGCAGTTCTTC
TRBD2	-	TRBV9	TRBJ2-5	CASSVVEGGPGETQYF	TGTGCCAGCAGCGTAGTCGAGGGAGGGCCGGGGGAGACCCAGTACTTC
TRBD1	few	TRBV20-1	TRBJ2-7	CSASGQPYEQYF	TGCAGTGCTTCGGGACAGCCCTACGAGCAGTACTTC
TRBD2	-	TRBV3-1	TRBJ2-5	CASTSGRTAQETQYF	TGTGCCAGCACTAGCGGGAGGACCGCTCAAGAGACCCAGTACTTC
TRBD2	-	TRBV3-1	TRBJ2-5	CASSPGLAGVVETQYF	TGTGCCAGCAGCCCTGGACTAGCGGGAGTGGTGGAGACCCAGTACTTC
-	-	TRBV12-3/TRBV12-4	TRBJ2-7	CASSRRTYEQYF	TGTGCCAGCAGCCGTCGAACCTACGAGCAGTACTTC
-	-	TRBV5-5	TRBJ1-5	CASSLGGVFVNQPQHF	TGTGCCAGCAGCTTGGGCGGGGTCTTTGTCAATCAGCCCCAGCATTTT
-	-	TRBV5-1	TRBJ1-1	CASSLVGGLQFTEAFF	TGCGCCAGCAGCTTGGTGGGGGGCCTGCAATTCACTGAAGCTTTCTTT
-	few	TRBV14	TRBJ2-7	CASSQMGRYEQYF	TGTGCCAGCAGCCAAATGGGGCGCTACGAGCAGTACTTC
-	few	TRBV3-1	TRBJ2-3	CASSQFTSFADTQYF	TGTGCCAGCAGCCAATTTACTTCATTCGCAGATACGCAGTATTTT
-	few	TRBV6-5	TRBJ1-6	CASSLDRSYNSPLHF	TGTGCCAGCAGTCTCGATCGCTCCTATAATTCACCCCTCCACTTT
TRBD1	-	TRBV7-9	TRBJ2-7	CASSVRDSTFVLDEQYF	TGTGCCAGCAGCGTCCGGGACAGCACATTTGTGCTCGACGAGCAGTACTTC
-	-	TRBV20-1	TRBJ2-7	CSAYRDSYEQYF	TGCAGTGCCTACCGGGATTCCTACGAGCAGTACTTC
TRBD2	many	TRBV20-1	TRBJ2-7	CSAVTSGYSYEQYF	TGCAGTGCTGTGACTAGCGGCTACTCCTACGAGCAGTACTTC
-	-	TRBV7-9	TRBJ2-5	CASSSGRFQETQYF	TGTGCCAGCAGCTCTGGACGGTTCCAAGAGACCCAGTACTTC
TRBD2	few	TRBV12-3/TRBV12-4	TRBJ2-5	CASSPTGLAGGASGTQYF	TGTGCCAGCAGTCCAACGGGACTAGCGGGAGGGGCAAGTGGGACCCAGTACTTC